Listed here is a single T cell receptor (beta chain). Antigen specificity is unknown. UMIs and sample barcodes were carried by the TCR alpha and TCR beta cDNA libraries that 5'RACE produced using constant-segment primers. TCRdb itself ran the 5' RACE reads through MiXCR, one entry per CDR3 protein. Among 300,000 to 400,000 distinct CDR3 sequences listed, approximately 29% were seen once. In germline, CDR1 is SNHLY, CDR2 FYNNEI. The V gene end was trimmed by 5 bases and the J gene end by 4 bases; junction bases not matched to a gene: 9. The CDR3 totals 16 residues. The data derive from a study of T-cell memory formation after mild COVID-19. Study as a whole: Clusters of TCRs were largely donor specific.

Study conclusions and caveats: Balance between CD4 and CD8 was seen in clones contracting day 15 to 85, and a CD4+ lean was seen in later expanders. Prior to infection, memory already included some responding clones, suggesting cross-reactive memory joined.

The source of this sequence is an adult woman who had mild COVID-19 (a few samples of this study predate the infection). Cell type and time point are not known. V usage is TRBV2 and J usage is TRBJ2-5, with 11 bases aligning to TRBD1. The material sequenced was PBMCs or a T cell subset sorted from them (not recorded which). CDR3 sequence reads: CASSPVFGTGGETQYF. The CDR3 region has the DNA TGTGCCAGCAGTCCAGTATTCGGGACAGGGGGAGAGACCCAGTACTTC.